The 14 T cell receptor beta chains reported below all come from one sample, sequenced in a study of T cells after somatic rescue of genetic block. The repertoire was sequenced with immunoSEQ multiplex PCR; TCRdb's copy has only in-frame clones and lacks some. The table records tens of thousands of clones, about nine tenths of them present only once. Input material: peripheral blood mononuclear cells (PBMCs). Receptors were obtained from a woman in her late teens or twenties.

The CDR3 DNA reads as TGCAGCGTTGAGGACCCAACTAATGAAAAACTGTTTTTT. This translates into CSVEDPTNEKLFF. The chain links TRBV29-1 to TRBJ1-4; no reliable D call. Germline CDR1 SQVTM, CDR2 ANQGSEA. V lost 3 bases, J lost 0 bases, and 5 bases lay in between. This CDR3 has 13 residues.

The V call is TRBV19, the J call TRBJ1-2, with 8 bases aligning to TRBD1. The trim removed 4 bases at V and 0 bases at J, leaving 4 bases unmatched. CDR1 is LNHDA, CDR2 SQIVND, per germline (reference sequence). The CDR3 contains 15 residues. The DNA for the CDR3 is TGTGCCAGTAGTACCAGACAGGGGACTAACTATGGCTACACCTTC. Its translation: CASSTRQGTNYGYTF.

In its sample, this clone is medium-sized. The J gene is TRBJ2-3, the V gene TRBV6-4; 8 bases fit TRBD2. CDR1 is MRHNA, CDR2 SNTAGT, per germline. The CDR3 is 13 residues long. V was pared by 4 bases and J by 3 bases, with 0 bases of the junction left unmatched. The CDR3 bases are TGTGCCAGCAGTGCTAGCGGGACAGATACGCAGTATTTT. Protein product: CASSASGTDTQYF.

The rearrangement links TRBV4-1 to TRBJ2-3; no reliable D call. This CDR3 has 14 residues. Deletions cut 3 bases from V and 4 bases from J, with 11 bases between. Germline V gene lookup returns CDR1 MGHRA and CDR2 YSYEKL. CDR3 sequence (DNA): TGCGCCAGCAGCCAGACACCTACGCCAGATACGCAGTATTTT. The encoded protein is CASSQTPTPDTQYF.

The chain combines TRBV4-1 with TRBJ1-5, with D hard to call. This CDR3 comprises 13 residues. The V end lost 3 bases, the J end lost 7 bases, and 10 bases lay between the germline ends. Looked up from germline, CDR1 is MGHRA and CDR2 is YSYEKL. CDR3 sequence reads: CASSQEIGQPQHF. The CDR3 nucleotides read TGCGCCAGCAGCCAGGAAATTGGGCAGCCCCAGCATTTT.

V is TRBV18 and J is TRBJ2-1, with TRBD2 matching over 9 bases. The CDR3 is made up of 17 amino acids. The germline gives CDR1 KGHSH, CDR2 LQKENI. V lost 1 base and J lost 4; bases outside the gene matches: 8. CDR3 sequence: CASSPQREVPPYNEQFF. The CDR3 nucleotides are TGTGCCAGCTCACCACAGCGGGAGGTCCCCCCGTACAATGAGCAGTTCTTC.

The chain joins TRBV19 to TRBJ2-5; TRBD2 matches 11 bases. The CDR3 spans 16 residues. Germline V gene lookup returns CDR1 LNHDA and CDR2 SQIVND (reference sequence). V gave up 5 bases and J gave up 5 bases; unmatched junction bases: 10. The DNA for the CDR3 is TGTGCCAGTAGTGTGTTAGCGGGAGGGGCGGGGGAGACCCAGTACTTC. It translates to CASSVLAGGAGETQYF.

The rearrangement links TRBV5-1 to TRBJ2-2; 12 bases match TRBD2. Germline CDR1 reads SGHRS; CDR2 reads YFSETQ. This CDR3 is 16 amino acids long. With V trimmed by 0 bases and J by 9 bases, 6 bases remained unmatched. The CDR3 spells CASSLALAGGPRELFF. CDR3 nucleotide sequence: TGCGCCAGCAGCTTGGCGCTAGCGGGAGGGCCTAGGGAGCTGTTTTTT. The whole variable domain, filled in from reference TRBV5-1 and TRBJ2-2, reads KAGVTQTPRYLIKTRGQQVTLSCSPISGHRSVSWYQQTPGQGLQFLFEYFSETQRNKGNFPGRFSGRQFSNSRSEMNVSTLELGDSALYLCASSLALAGGPRELFFGEGSRLTVL.

The chain is built from TRBV28 and TRBJ1-5; D is uncertain. The V and J ends lost 4 bases and 8 bases respectively, with 21 bases between them. There are 16 residues in the CDR3. The germline CDR1 and CDR2 sequences are MDHEN and SYDVKM. As DNA, the CDR3 is TGTGCCAGCAGTTCCCGACTGGCACAGCGGTGGGAGCCCCAGCATTTT. Encoded protein: CASSSRLAQRWEPQHF. Combining the CDR3 with reference TRBV28 and TRBJ1-5 gives the whole variable domain DVKVTQSSRYLVKRTGEKVFLECVQDMDHENMFWYRQDPGLGLRLIYFSYDVKMKEKGDIPEGYSVSREKKERFSLILESASTNQTSMYLCASSSRLAQRWEPQHFGDGTRLSIL.

V is TRBV14 and J is TRBJ2-3; perhaps TRBD2 as D (6 bases). Germline values: CDR1 SGHDN, CDR2 FVKESK. The CDR3 spans 17 residues. Trimming stripped 0 bases from V and 1 base from J, with 14 bases between. The CDR3 region is CASSQDVSGRRTDTQYF. The CDR3 DNA reads TGTGCCAGCAGCCAAGACGTTAGCGGCCGACGCACAGATACGCAGTATTTT.

The chain joins TRBV19 to TRBJ1-2; D is unclear. The CDR3 sequence is 12 residues long. The germline V gene encodes CDR1 LNHDA and CDR2 SQIVND (reference sequence). V lost 10 bases and J 3 bases, leaving 12 bases between the germline ends. CDR3 loop: CATRAGDYGYTF. In DNA, the CDR3 is TGTGCCACCCGGGCGGGTGACTATGGCTACACCTTC.

The V gene is TRBV19, the J gene TRBJ1-1; D not certain. Trimming shortened V by 1 base and J by 6 bases, and 12 bases separated the two germline ends. CDR1 and CDR2 (germline): LNHDA, SQIVND (reference sequence). This CDR3 contains 14 residues. This CDR3 is CASSIGAVKAEAFF. The CDR3 nucleotides are TGTGCCAGTAGTATAGGGGCAGTCAAGGCTGAAGCTTTCTTT.

The V gene is TRBV4-1, the J gene TRBJ1-5; D not resolved. The CDR3 spans 15 residues. CDR1 is MGHRA and CDR2 is YSYEKL in the germline V gene. The V gene lost 1 base and the J gene lost 1 base, with 8 bases spanning the gap. The CDR3 reads CASSQGGQSNQPQHF. The CDR3 DNA is TGCGCCAGCAGCCAAGGCGGTCAGAGCAATCAGCCCCAGCATTTT.

This chain connects TRBV11-3 to TRBJ2-1; D ambiguous. The germline V gene has CDR1 SGHNT and CDR2 YENEEA. Trimming removed 4 bases at V and 9 bases at J, with 10 bases between. The CDR3 has 12 residues. The CDR3 is CASSSLGIEQFF. The CDR3 coding sequence is TGTGCCAGCAGCTCCCTGGGGATTGAGCAGTTCTTC.